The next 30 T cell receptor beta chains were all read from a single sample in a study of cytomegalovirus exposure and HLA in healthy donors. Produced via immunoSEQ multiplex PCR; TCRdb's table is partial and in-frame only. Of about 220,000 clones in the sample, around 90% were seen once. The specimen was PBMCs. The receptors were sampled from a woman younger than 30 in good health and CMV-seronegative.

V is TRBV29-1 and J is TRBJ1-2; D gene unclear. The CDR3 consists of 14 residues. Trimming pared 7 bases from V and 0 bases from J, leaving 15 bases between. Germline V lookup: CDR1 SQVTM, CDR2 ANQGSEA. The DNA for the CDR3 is TGCAGCGCCCGAGGCCAGAAAGCTAACTATGGCTACACCTTC. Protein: CSARGQKANYGYTF.

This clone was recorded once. CDR3 residues: CAWGIATSSYNSPLHF. CDR3 coding DNA: TGTGCCTGGGGAATAGCCACGAGCTCCTATAATTCACCCCTCCACTTT. The V call is TRBV30, the J call TRBJ1-6; D not resolved. Germline assignment: CDR1 GTSNPN and CDR2 SVGIG (reference sequence). This CDR3 has 16 residues. Trimming took off 5 bases at V and 0 bases at J, with 14 bases between the two ends.

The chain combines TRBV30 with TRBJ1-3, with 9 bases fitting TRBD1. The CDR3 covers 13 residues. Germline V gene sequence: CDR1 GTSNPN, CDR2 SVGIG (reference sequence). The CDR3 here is CALDRGSGNTIYF. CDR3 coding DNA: TGTGCTCTGGACAGGGGTTCTGGAAACACCATATATTTT. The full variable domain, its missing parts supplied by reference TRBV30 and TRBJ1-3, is SQTIHQWPATLVQPVGSPLSLECTVEGTSNPNLYWYRQAAGRGLQLLFYSVGIGQISSEVPQNLSASRPQDRQFILSSKKLLLSDSGFYLCALDRGSGNTIYFGEGSWLTVV.

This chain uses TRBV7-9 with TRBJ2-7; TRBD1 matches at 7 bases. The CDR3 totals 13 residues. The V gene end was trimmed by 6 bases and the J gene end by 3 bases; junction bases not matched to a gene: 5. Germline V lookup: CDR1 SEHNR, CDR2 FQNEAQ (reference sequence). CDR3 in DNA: TGTGCCAGCAGGACCGGGACAGACTACGAGCAGTACTTC. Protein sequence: CASRTGTDYEQYF.

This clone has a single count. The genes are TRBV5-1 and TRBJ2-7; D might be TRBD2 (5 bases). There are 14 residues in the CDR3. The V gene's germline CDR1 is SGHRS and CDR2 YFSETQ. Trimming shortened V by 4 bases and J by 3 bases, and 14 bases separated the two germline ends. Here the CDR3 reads CASSTTTGSYEQYF. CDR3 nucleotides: TGCGCCAGCAGCACAACGACTGGGAGCTACGAGCAGTACTTC.

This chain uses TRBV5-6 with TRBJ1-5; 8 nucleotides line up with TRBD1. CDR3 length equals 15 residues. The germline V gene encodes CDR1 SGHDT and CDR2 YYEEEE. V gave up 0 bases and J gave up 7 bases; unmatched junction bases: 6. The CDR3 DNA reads TGTGCCAGCAGCTTGGCAGGGGGCGGTGGGCAGCCCCAGCATTTT. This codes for CASSLAGGGGQPQHF. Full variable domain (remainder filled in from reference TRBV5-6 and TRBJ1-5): DAGVTQSPTHLIKTRGQQVTLRCSPKSGHDTVSWYQQALGQGPQFIFQYYEEEERQRGNFPDRFSGHQFPNYSSELNVNALLLGDSALYLCASSLAGGGGQPQHFGDGTRLSIL.

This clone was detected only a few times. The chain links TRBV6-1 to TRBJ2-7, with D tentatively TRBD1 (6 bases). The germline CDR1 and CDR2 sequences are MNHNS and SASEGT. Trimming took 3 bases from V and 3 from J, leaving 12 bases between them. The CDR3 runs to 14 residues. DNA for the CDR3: TGTGCCAGCAGTGACCGCAGGGGCAACTACGAGCAGTACTTC. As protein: CASSDRRGNYEQYF.

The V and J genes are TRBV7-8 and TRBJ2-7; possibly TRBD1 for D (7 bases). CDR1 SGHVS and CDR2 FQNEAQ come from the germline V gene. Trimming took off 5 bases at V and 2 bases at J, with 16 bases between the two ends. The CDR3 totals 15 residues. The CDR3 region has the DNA TGTGCCAGCAGCCCGCAGGGGGGCCGCACCTACGAGCAGTACTTC. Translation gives CASSPQGGRTYEQYF.

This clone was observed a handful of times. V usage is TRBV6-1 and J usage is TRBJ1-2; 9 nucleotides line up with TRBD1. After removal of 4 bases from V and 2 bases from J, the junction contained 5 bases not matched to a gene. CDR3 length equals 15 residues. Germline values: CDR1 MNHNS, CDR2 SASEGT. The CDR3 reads CASSGRDRVNYGYTF. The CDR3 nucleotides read TGTGCCAGCAGTGGCCGGGACAGGGTGAACTATGGCTACACCTTC.

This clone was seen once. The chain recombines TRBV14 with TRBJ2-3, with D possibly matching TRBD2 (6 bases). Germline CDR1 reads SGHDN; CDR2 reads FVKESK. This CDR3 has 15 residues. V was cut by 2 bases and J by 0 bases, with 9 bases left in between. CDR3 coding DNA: TGTGCCAGCAGCCAAAGGAGCGGGAGCACAGATACGCAGTATTTT. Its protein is CASSQRSGSTDTQYF. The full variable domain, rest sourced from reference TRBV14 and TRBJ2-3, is EAGVTQFPSHSVIEKGQTVTLRCDPISGHDNLYWYRRVMGKEIKFLLHFVKESKQDESGMPNNRFLAERTGGTYSTLKVQPAELEDSGVYFCASSQRSGSTDTQYFGPGTRLTVL.

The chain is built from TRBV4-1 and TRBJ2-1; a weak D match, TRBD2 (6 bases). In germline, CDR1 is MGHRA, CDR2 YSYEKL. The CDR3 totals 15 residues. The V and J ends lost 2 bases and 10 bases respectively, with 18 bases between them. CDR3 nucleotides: TGCGCCAGCAGCCAACGAAGCGGGCAGTGGGACGAGCAGTTCTTC. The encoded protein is CASSQRSGQWDEQFF.

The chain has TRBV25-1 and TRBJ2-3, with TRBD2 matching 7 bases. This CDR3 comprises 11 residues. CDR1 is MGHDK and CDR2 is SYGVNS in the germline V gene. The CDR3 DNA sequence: TGTGGCGCGGGGGGCACAGATACGCAGTATTTT. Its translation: CGAGGTDTQYF.

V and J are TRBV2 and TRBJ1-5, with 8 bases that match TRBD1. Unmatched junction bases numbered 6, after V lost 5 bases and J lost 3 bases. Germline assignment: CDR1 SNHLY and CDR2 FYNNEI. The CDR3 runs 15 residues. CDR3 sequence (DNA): TGTGCCAGCAGTACCGGGACAGGAGCCAATCAGCCCCAGCATTTT. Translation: CASSTGTGANQPQHF.

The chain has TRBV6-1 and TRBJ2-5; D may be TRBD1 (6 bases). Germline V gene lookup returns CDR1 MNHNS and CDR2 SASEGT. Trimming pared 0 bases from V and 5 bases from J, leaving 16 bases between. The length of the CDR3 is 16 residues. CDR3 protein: CASSEADRRAGETQYF. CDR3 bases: TGTGCCAGCAGTGAAGCGGACAGACGGGCAGGGGAGACCCAGTACTTC.

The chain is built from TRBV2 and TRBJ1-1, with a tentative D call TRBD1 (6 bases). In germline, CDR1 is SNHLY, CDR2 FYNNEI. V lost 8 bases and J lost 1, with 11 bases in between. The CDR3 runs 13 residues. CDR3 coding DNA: TGTGCCAGCCAAGGACAGCCGAACACTGAAGCTTTCTTT. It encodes CASQGQPNTEAFF.

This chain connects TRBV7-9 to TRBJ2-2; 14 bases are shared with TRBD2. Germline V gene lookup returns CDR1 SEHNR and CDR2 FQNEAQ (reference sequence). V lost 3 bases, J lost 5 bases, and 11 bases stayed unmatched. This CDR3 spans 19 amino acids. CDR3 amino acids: CASSLAVGTSGSGTGELFF. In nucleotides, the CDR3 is TGTGCCAGCAGCTTGGCGGTCGGGACTAGCGGGAGTGGAACCGGGGAGCTGTTTTTT.

CDR3 nucleotide sequence: TGTGCCAGCAGTGAACTACGACAAGTCGGGCCCCAGCATTTT. Protein: CASSELRQVGPQHF. The V and J genes are TRBV2 and TRBJ1-5; D gene uncertain. CDR1 is SNHLY and CDR2 is FYNNEI in the germline V gene. The V gene lost 2 bases and the J gene lost 9 bases, with 14 bases spanning the gap. The CDR3 is made up of 14 amino acids.

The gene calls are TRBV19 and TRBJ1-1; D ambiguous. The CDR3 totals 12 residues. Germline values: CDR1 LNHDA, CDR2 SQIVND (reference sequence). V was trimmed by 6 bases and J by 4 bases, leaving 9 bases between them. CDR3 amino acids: CASSHGSTEAFF. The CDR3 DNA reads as TGTGCCAGTAGCCATGGTAGCACTGAAGCTTTCTTT.

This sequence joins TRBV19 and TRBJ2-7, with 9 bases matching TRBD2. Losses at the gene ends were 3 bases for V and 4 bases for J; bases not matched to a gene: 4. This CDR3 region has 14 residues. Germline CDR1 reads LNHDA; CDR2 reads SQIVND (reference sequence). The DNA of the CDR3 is TGTGCCAGTAGTATGCGGGAGGGCTTGTACGAGCAGTACTTC. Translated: CASSMREGLYEQYF. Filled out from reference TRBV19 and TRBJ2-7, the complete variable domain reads DGGITQSPKYLFRKEGQNVTLSCEQNLNHDAMYWYRQDPGQGLRLIYYSQIVNDFQKGDIAEGYSVSREKKESFPLTVTSAQKNPTAFYLCASSMREGLYEQYFGPGTRLTVT.

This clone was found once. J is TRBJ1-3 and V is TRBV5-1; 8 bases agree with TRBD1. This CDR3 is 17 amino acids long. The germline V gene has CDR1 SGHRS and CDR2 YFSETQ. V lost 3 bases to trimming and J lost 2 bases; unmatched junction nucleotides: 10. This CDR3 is CASSSLRAGGAGNTIYF. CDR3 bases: TGCGCCAGCAGCTCCCTGAGGGCAGGGGGCGCTGGAAACACCATATATTTT.

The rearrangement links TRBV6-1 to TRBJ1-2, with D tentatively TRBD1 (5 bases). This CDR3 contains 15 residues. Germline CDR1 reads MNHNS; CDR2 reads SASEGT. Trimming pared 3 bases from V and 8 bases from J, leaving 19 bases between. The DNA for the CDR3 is TGTGCCAGCAGTGACAGGGAAGCCGGTATGGCGGGCTACACCTTC. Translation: CASSDREAGMAGYTF.

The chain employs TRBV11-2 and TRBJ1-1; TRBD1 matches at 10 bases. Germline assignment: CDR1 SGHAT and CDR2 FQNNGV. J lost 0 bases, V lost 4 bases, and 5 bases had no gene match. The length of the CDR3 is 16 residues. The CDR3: CASSSWTGGMNTEAFF. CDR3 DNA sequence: TGTGCCAGCAGCTCCTGGACAGGGGGGATGAACACTGAAGCTTTCTTT.

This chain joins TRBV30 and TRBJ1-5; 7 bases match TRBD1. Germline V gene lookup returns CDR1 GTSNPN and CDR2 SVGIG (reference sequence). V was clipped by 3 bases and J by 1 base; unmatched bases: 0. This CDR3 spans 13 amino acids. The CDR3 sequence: CAWSRGSNQPQHF. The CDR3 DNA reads TGTGCCTGGAGCAGGGGGAGCAATCAGCCCCAGCATTTT. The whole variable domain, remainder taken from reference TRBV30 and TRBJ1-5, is SQTIHQWPATLVQPVGSPLSLECTVEGTSNPNLYWYRQAAGRGLQLLFYSVGIGQISSEVPQNLSASRPQDRQFILSSKKLLLSDSGFYLCAWSRGSNQPQHFGDGTRLSIL.

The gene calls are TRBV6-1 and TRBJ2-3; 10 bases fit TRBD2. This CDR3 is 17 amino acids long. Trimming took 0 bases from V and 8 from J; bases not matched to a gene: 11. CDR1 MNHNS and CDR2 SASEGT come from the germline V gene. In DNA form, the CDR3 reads TGTGCCAGCAGTGAAGCTACTAGCGGGAATACGCAGGGTACGCAGTATTTT. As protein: CASSEATSGNTQGTQYF.

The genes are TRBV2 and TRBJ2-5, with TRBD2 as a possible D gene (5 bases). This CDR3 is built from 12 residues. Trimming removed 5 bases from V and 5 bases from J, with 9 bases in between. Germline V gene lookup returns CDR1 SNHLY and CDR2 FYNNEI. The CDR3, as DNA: TGTGCCAGCAGTTCTCGGAGGGAGACCCAGTACTTC. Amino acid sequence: CASSSRRETQYF.

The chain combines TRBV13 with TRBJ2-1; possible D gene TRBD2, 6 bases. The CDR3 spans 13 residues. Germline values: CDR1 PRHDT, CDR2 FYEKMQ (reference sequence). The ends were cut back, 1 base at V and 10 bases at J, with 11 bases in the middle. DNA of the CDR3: TGTGCCAGCAGCTTAGTCGTAGGGAGGGAGCAGTTCTTC. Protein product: CASSLVVGREQFF.

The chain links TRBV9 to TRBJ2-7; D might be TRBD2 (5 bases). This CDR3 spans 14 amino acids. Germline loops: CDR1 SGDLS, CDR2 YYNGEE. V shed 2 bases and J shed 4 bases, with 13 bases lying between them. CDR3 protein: CASSVGGSKYEQYF. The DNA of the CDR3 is TGTGCCAGCAGCGTCGGTGGGAGTAAGTACGAGCAGTACTTC.

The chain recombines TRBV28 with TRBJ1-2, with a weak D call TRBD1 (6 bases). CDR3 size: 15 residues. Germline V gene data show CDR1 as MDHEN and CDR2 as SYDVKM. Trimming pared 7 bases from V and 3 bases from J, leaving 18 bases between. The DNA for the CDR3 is TGTGCCAGCACCGAAATGGACAGTATAGACTATGGCTACACCTTC. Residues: CASTEMDSIDYGYTF.

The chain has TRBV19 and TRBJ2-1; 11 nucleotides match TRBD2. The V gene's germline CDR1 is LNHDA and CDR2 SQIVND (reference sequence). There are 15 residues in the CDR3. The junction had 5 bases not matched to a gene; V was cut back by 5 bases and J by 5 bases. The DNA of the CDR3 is TGTGCCAGTAGTCCACCGGGACTAGCGGACAATGAGCAGTTCTTC. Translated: CASSPPGLADNEQFF.

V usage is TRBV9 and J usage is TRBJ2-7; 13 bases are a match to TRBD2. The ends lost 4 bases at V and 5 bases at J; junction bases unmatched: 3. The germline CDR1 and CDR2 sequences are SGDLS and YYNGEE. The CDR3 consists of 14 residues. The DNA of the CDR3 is TGTGCCAGCAGCCCCGGACTAGCGGGAGACGAGCAGTACTTC. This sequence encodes CASSPGLAGDEQYF.